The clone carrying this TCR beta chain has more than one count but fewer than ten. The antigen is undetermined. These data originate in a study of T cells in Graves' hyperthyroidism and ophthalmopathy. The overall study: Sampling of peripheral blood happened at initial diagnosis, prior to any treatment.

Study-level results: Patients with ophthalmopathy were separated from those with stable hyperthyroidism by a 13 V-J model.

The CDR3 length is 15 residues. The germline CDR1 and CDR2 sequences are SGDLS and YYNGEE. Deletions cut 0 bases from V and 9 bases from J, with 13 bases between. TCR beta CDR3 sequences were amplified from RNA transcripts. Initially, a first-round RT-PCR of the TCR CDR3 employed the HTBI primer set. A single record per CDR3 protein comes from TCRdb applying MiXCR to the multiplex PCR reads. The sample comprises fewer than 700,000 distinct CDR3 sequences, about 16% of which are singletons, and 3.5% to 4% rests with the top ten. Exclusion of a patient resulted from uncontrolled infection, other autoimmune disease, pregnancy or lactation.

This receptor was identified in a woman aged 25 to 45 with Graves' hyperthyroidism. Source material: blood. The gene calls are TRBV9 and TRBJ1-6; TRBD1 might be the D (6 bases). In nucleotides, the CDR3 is TGTGCCAGCAGCGTAGTAGGGGAACAGGGTTCACCCCTCCACTTT. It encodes CASSVVGEQGSPLHF.